What follows are 32 T cell receptor beta chains derived from one specimen sequenced in a study of T cells after yellow fever vaccination. TCRdb itself ran the 5' RACE reads through MiXCR, one entry per CDR3 protein. The sample holds 110,000 to 150,000 distinct CDR3 sequences; 5% to 7.5% are singletons and the top ten take more than 0.6%. The sequencing here drew on CD4+ T cells sorted from PBMCs, taken 10 days after the yellow fever booster vaccination. These receptor sequences come from a young man who received the YFV17D yellow fever vaccine.

This clonotype showed up just a few times. The chain has TRBV20-1 and TRBJ2-3; 11 bases fit TRBD2. Per the germline V gene, CDR1 is DFQATT and CDR2 is SNEGSKA (reference sequence). The CDR3 length is 16 residues. Unmatched junction bases numbered 4, after V lost 2 bases and J lost 0 bases. CDR3 coding DNA: TGCAGTGCTAGACCACCTAGCGGGAGGAGCACAGATACGCAGTATTTT. As protein: CSARPPSGRSTDTQYF.

This clonotype came up many times. The J gene is TRBJ2-2, the V gene TRBV29-1; no firm D call. Germline V gene sequence: CDR1 SQVTM, CDR2 ANQGSEA. V lost 3 bases, J lost 1 base, and 6 bases lay in between. The CDR3 runs 13 residues. CDR3 in amino acids: CSVEVWNTGELFF. The CDR3 bases are TGCAGCGTTGAGGTCTGGAACACCGGGGAGCTGTTTTTT.

This clonotype was recorded many times. CDR3 in DNA: TGTGCCAGCAGCACAGGGGTAGGGGACTATGGCTACACCTTC. Translating gives CASSTGVGDYGYTF. The chain is built from TRBV5-5 and TRBJ1-2; 7 positions match TRBD1. Germline V gene data show CDR1 as SGHKS and CDR2 as YYEKEE (reference sequence). There are 14 residues in the CDR3. The trim removed 4 bases at V and 3 bases at J, leaving 6 bases unmatched.

This clonotype has ten or more counts. This rearrangement joins TRBV20-1 to TRBJ2-1; D is unresolved. V gave up 6 bases and J gave up 0 bases, with 15 bases separating them. The length of the CDR3 is 15 residues. CDR1 is DFQATT, CDR2 SNEGSKA, per germline (reference sequence). The CDR3 sequence is CSAAPRPSSYNEQFF. DNA for the CDR3: TGCAGTGCCGCCCCTAGGCCAAGCTCCTACAATGAGCAGTTCTTC.

This clonotype was seen repeatedly, ten times or more. V gene TRBV18 combines with J gene TRBJ2-5; D gene ambiguous. The V gene lost 6 bases and the J gene lost 6 bases, with 11 bases spanning the gap. This CDR3 has 12 residues. The V gene's germline CDR1 is KGHSH and CDR2 LQKENI. The CDR3 bases are TGTGCCAGCTCCCTAAAGGAACAGACCCAGTACTTC. As protein: CASSLKEQTQYF.

This clonotype was recorded at least ten times. The V and J genes are TRBV12-3 or TRBV12-4 and TRBJ2-1; D perhaps matches TRBD1 (5 bases). V was cut by 3 bases and J by 5 bases, with 14 bases left in between. This CDR3 has 15 amino acids. CDR3 sequence reads: CASSFGQGGNNEQFF. Here the CDR3 DNA reads TGTGCCAGCAGTTTCGGGCAGGGTGGGAACAATGAGCAGTTCTTC.

V gene TRBV4-2 combines with J gene TRBJ1-4; D unresolved. The V end lost 4 bases, the J end lost 0 bases, and 12 bases lay between the germline ends. Germline values: CDR1 LGHNA, CDR2 YNFKEQ. There are 16 residues in the CDR3. The chain's CDR3 is CASSPSGGATNEKLFF. The CDR3 DNA follows: TGTGCCAGCAGCCCCTCCGGCGGGGCAACTAATGAAAAACTGTTTTTT.

This clonotype appeared many times. The CDR3 reads CSVGDKGAKNIQYF. In DNA, the CDR3 is TGCAGCGTTGGGGACAAGGGAGCCAAAAACATTCAGTACTTC. The chain links TRBV29-1 to TRBJ2-4, with D maybe TRBD1 (6 bases). The CDR3 runs 14 residues. The V end was cut by 4 bases, the J end by 0 bases, with 10 bases between. From germline, CDR1 is SQVTM and CDR2 ANQGSEA.

This clonotype was counted many times. The chain carries TRBV5-1 and TRBJ1-2; D is possibly TRBD1 (6 bases). V lost 4 bases and J lost 6, with 13 bases in between. Germline CDR1 reads SGHRS; CDR2 reads YFSETQ. The CDR3 totals 13 residues. In nucleotides, the CDR3 is TGCGCCAGCAGCGATCAGGGGCGTGATGGCTACACCTTC. This gives the protein CASSDQGRDGYTF.

This clonotype occurred a few times. The rearrangement joins TRBV19 to TRBJ2-1, with D perhaps TRBD2 (6 bases). V was cut by 7 bases and J by 2 bases, with 15 bases left in between. Germline V gene data show CDR1 as LNHDA and CDR2 as SQIVND (reference sequence). This CDR3 comprises 15 residues. CDR3 in DNA: TGTGCCAGTACCTTAGGGGCGGGACCCTACAATGAGCAGTTCTTC. It encodes CASTLGAGPYNEQFF.

This clonotype was counted many times. V and J are TRBV7-8 and TRBJ2-7; 9 bases are a match to TRBD2. The germline V gene has CDR1 SGHVS and CDR2 FQNEAQ. Trimming at V came to 6 bases and at J to 8 bases, leaving 11 bases not matched to a gene. The CDR3 covers 14 residues. The CDR3 loop reads CASRWREGAFQQYF. DNA for the CDR3: TGTGCCAGCAGGTGGCGGGAGGGGGCGTTCCAGCAGTACTTC.

At least ten counts were recorded for this clonotype. This chain links TRBV12-3 or TRBV12-4 with TRBJ2-5, with 10 nucleotides matching TRBD2. V was clipped by 5 bases and J by 5 bases; unmatched bases: 5. The CDR3 is 14 amino acids. The CDR3: CASSASSGSETQYF. CDR3 in DNA: TGTGCCAGCAGTGCATCTAGCGGGAGTGAGACCCAGTACTTC.

This clonotype was observed many times. The V gene is TRBV5-6, the J gene TRBJ2-3, with a possible D match to TRBD1 (5 bases). Germline V gene lookup returns CDR1 SGHDT and CDR2 YYEEEE. The V end lost 4 bases, the J end lost 2 bases, and 14 bases lay between the germline ends. This CDR3 is built from 15 residues. CDR3 amino acids: CASSPSPRVTDTQYF. In nucleotides, the CDR3 is TGTGCCAGCAGCCCAAGTCCCAGGGTCACAGATACGCAGTATTTT. Variable domain in full (rest from reference TRBV5-6 and TRBJ2-3): DAGVTQSPTHLIKTRGQQVTLRCSPKSGHDTVSWYQQALGQGPQFIFQYYEEEERQRGNFPDRFSGHQFPNYSSELNVNALLLGDSALYLCASSPSPRVTDTQYFGPGTRLTVL.

This chain joins TRBV19 and TRBJ1-1; D is perhaps TRBD1 (5 bases). This CDR3 comprises 14 residues. Germline CDR1 reads LNHDA; CDR2 reads SQIVND (reference sequence). V was trimmed by 3 bases and J by 3 bases, leaving 11 bases between them. The CDR3 nucleotides are TGTGCCAGTAGTATTTGGGGCGAAGACACTGAAGCTTTCTTT. Its protein product is CASSIWGEDTEAFF.

This clonotype was counted at least ten times. J is TRBJ1-1 and V is TRBV3-1, with D unresolved. The CDR3 sequence is 14 residues long. Germline V gives CDR1 LGHDT, CDR2 YNNKEL (reference sequence). The ends were cut back, 1 base at V and 3 bases at J, with 9 bases in the middle. The CDR3 is CASSQVSEYTEAFF. In nucleotides, the CDR3 is TGTGCCAGCAGCCAAGTCTCAGAATACACTGAAGCTTTCTTT.

The rearrangement joins TRBV10-3 to TRBJ2-4; D possibly corresponds to TRBD1 (5 bases). The CDR3 totals 16 residues. The V and J ends lost 6 bases and 0 bases respectively, with 15 bases between them. Germline assignment: CDR1 ENHRY and CDR2 SYGVKD. In nucleotides, the CDR3 is TGTGCCATCAGCGACAGTCAGGGTCTAGCCAAAAACATTCAGTACTTC. Its protein product is CAISDSQGLAKNIQYF.

This clonotype was found many times. V and J are TRBV7-2 and TRBJ2-1; 13 positions match TRBD2. V lost 5 bases and J lost 9; bases outside the gene matches: 13. The CDR3 contains 17 residues. Germline V gene lookup returns CDR1 SGHTA and CDR2 FQGNSA. CDR3 protein: CASSRTGTSGILAEQFF. CDR3 in DNA: TGTGCCAGCAGCAGAACCGGGACTAGCGGGATCTTAGCTGAGCAGTTCTTC.

A few counts support this clonotype. The J gene is TRBJ1-6, the V gene TRBV20-1; tentatively, D is TRBD1 (6 bases). V was cut by 3 bases and J by 7 bases, with 16 bases left in between. CDR3 size: 15 residues. The germline CDR1 and CDR2 sequences are DFQATT and SNEGSKA (reference sequence). CDR3 coding DNA: TGCAGTGCTAGTGGACAGACGGGTTACAATTCACCCCTCCACTTT. Translating it yields CSASGQTGYNSPLHF.

This clonotype was counted at least ten times. The J gene is TRBJ2-1, the V gene TRBV11-3, with TRBD2 matching 8 bases. The CDR3 is 15 amino acids. Germline V lookup: CDR1 SGHNT, CDR2 YENEEA. V was pared by 5 bases and J by 9 bases, with 12 bases of the junction left unmatched. The CDR3 spells CASSPTGTRYVEQFF. Here the CDR3 DNA reads TGTGCCAGCAGCCCTACCGGGACTAGGTACGTTGAGCAGTTCTTC.

The chain employs TRBV5-5 and TRBJ2-2, with 8 bases fitting TRBD1. CDR1 is SGHKS and CDR2 is YYEKEE in the germline V gene (reference sequence). The CDR3 consists of 16 residues. Trimming cost V 4 bases and J 6 bases; bases outside gene matches: 11. The DNA of the CDR3 is TGTGCCAGCAGCCGCCTTCCCGCGACAGGGGCCGGGGAGCTGTTTTTT. It yields the protein CASSRLPATGAGELFF.

This clonotype has ten or more counts. The chain links TRBV5-5 to TRBJ2-1, with D tentatively TRBD2 (5 bases). This CDR3 is 16 amino acids long. Trimming removed 0 bases at V and 4 bases at J, with 14 bases between. Germline CDR1 and CDR2: SGHKS and YYEKEE (reference sequence). CDR3 amino acids: CASSLVRLLFYNEQFF. CDR3 bases: TGTGCCAGCAGCTTGGTGAGACTACTATTTTACAATGAGCAGTTCTTC.

This clonotype was observed a handful of times. This chain uses TRBV9 with TRBJ2-1; 12 bases match TRBD1. CDR3 length: 16 residues. Per germline, CDR1 SGDLS and CDR2 YYNGEE. V lost 3 bases and J lost 7; bases outside the gene matches: 8. CDR3 region: CASSGGAGQGANEQFF. DNA for the CDR3: TGTGCCAGCAGCGGGGGGGCGGGACAGGGGGCTAATGAGCAGTTCTTC.

This clonotype was counted ten times or more. The CDR3 nucleotides read TGTGCCAGCAGGAAAAGGTCCCGGGGGCGGGAGATTAAGGAGACCCAGTACTTC. Amino acids: CASRKRSRGREIKETQYF. This chain uses TRBV2 with TRBJ2-5, with a tentative D call TRBD2 (7 bases). Trimming shortened V by 6 bases and J by 5 bases, and 28 bases separated the two germline ends. The CDR3 spans 18 residues. Germline V gene sequence: CDR1 SNHLY, CDR2 FYNNEI.

In its sample, this clonotype was seen many times. For the CDR3, the DNA is TGTGCCAGCAGCCTCCTCGGGGCACACGAGCAGTACTTC. It encodes CASSLLGAHEQYF. The J gene is TRBJ2-7, the V gene TRBV12-3 or TRBV12-4; either TRBD1 or TRBD2 may fit D (5 bases each). This CDR3 region has 13 residues. With 6 bases removed from V and 5 bases from J, the gap between germline ends came to 14 bases.

This clonotype was seen repeatedly, ten times or more. This chain links TRBV4-1 with TRBJ2-7, with D possibly being TRBD1 (6 bases). From germline, CDR1 is MGHRA and CDR2 YSYEKL. CDR3 size: 14 residues. V dropped 0 bases and J dropped 13 bases, with 19 bases sitting between them. The CDR3: CASSQDQDRPSKYF. CDR3 coding DNA: TGCGCCAGCAGCCAAGATCAGGACAGACCTTCAAAATACTTC.

This clonotype was counted ten times or more. The J gene is TRBJ2-3, the V gene TRBV11-2; 12 positions match TRBD2. J was trimmed by 7 bases and V by 5 bases; bases with no gene match: 19. Looked up from germline, CDR1 is SGHAT and CDR2 is FQNNGV. The CDR3 sequence is 19 residues long. In DNA form, the CDR3 reads TGTGCCAGCAGCGCACAACCGCCAAAGACTAGCGGGAGTTTAAATACGCAGTATTTT. Amino acids: CASSAQPPKTSGSLNTQYF.

This clonotype was found many times. The rearrangement uses TRBV7-2 and TRBJ2-7; 8 positions match TRBD1. V was clipped by 2 bases and J by 7 bases; unmatched bases: 7. In germline, CDR1 is SGHTA, CDR2 FQGNSA. The length of the CDR3 is 14 residues. The CDR3 loop reads CASSLQDRVNEQYF. The CDR3 DNA follows: TGTGCCAGCAGCTTACAGGACAGGGTAAATGAGCAGTACTTC.

This clonotype was seen many times. The genes are TRBV6-5 and TRBJ2-7; the D gene is possibly TRBD2 (6 bases). There are 15 residues in the CDR3. Germline CDR1 reads MNHEY; CDR2 reads SVGAGI. V was trimmed by 6 bases and J by 5 bases, leaving 20 bases between them. CDR3 in amino acids: CASSVGLGRENEQYF. DNA for the CDR3: TGTGCCAGCAGCGTGGGGTTGGGGCGGGAAAACGAGCAGTACTTC.

In its sample, this clonotype was seen many times. The chain combines TRBV5-1 with TRBJ1-2; 7 positions match TRBD1. Germline V CDR1 and CDR2: SGHRS, YFSETQ. This CDR3 comprises 14 residues. The V and J ends lost 0 bases and 4 bases, in that order; junction bases with no gene match: 3. This chain's CDR3 is CASSLEGQFYGYTF. In nucleotides, the CDR3 is TGCGCCAGCAGCTTGGAGGGACAGTTCTATGGCTACACCTTC. The full variable domain, completed using reference TRBV5-1 and TRBJ1-2, is KAGVTQTPRYLIKTRGQQVTLSCSPISGHRSVSWYQQTPGQGLQFLFEYFSETQRNKGNFPGRFSGRQFSNSRSEMNVSTLELGDSALYLCASSLEGQFYGYTFGSGTRLTVV.

There are many counts of this clonotype. The chain couples TRBV25-1 to TRBJ2-3; D is perhaps TRBD1 or TRBD2 (5 bases each). In germline, CDR1 is MGHDK, CDR2 SYGVNS. The V end was cut by 1 base, the J end by 5 bases, with 13 bases between. This CDR3 region has 15 residues. CDR3 nucleotides: TGTGCCAGCAGTGAATTGGCGGCAGGGAGAGATACGCAGTATTTT. Translated: CASSELAAGRDTQYF.

This clonotype was found many times. The V and J genes are TRBV15 and TRBJ2-7; 7 bases fit TRBD2. The CDR3 runs 15 residues. Per germline, CDR1 LNHNV and CDR2 YYDKDF (reference sequence). V shed 4 bases, J shed 2 bases, and the junction held 8 bases outside the gene matches. The CDR3 loop is CATSTPGLDTYEQYF. For the CDR3, the DNA is TGTGCCACCAGCACCCCAGGACTAGATACCTACGAGCAGTACTTC.

This clonotype was counted ten times or more. The CDR3 DNA is TGTGCCAGCAGCAAAGAGCCCGGGACAGAATACGAGCAGTACTTC. This codes for CASSKEPGTEYEQYF. The chain links TRBV21-1 to TRBJ2-7; the DNA was not used to check the table's D call, TRBD1. TRBV21-1 is termed a pseudogene. This CDR3 has 15 residues.